The text below deals with one T cell receptor beta chain. The V gene's germline CDR1 is SQVTM and CDR2 ANQGSEA. CDR3 length: 15 residues. After removal of 5 bases from V and 7 bases from J, the junction contained 12 bases not matched to a gene. This sample was taken from a study of T cells in tuberculosis. Turning to the study itself: The T cells targeted glucose monomycolate, a mycobacterial lipid, via CD1B.

Here immunoSEQ multiplex PCR was the method, and the copy in TCRdb shows in-frame clones only, minus some. Of 35,000 to 40,000 clones detected, 85% to 95% appear once; the ten largest clones hold about 12%. Sequenced sample: PBMCs. The TCR was taken from a donor aged 10-30 years with latent tuberculosis or without tuberculosis infection. Some clones in this sample may be carry-over from other donors' samples. The rearrangement joins TRBV29-1 to TRBJ2-2, with TRBD1 matching over 8 bases. This chain's CDR3 is CSVIFRQGLGGELFF. DNA for the CDR3: TGCAGCGTTATATTCAGACAGGGGCTAGGCGGGGAGCTGTTTTTT.